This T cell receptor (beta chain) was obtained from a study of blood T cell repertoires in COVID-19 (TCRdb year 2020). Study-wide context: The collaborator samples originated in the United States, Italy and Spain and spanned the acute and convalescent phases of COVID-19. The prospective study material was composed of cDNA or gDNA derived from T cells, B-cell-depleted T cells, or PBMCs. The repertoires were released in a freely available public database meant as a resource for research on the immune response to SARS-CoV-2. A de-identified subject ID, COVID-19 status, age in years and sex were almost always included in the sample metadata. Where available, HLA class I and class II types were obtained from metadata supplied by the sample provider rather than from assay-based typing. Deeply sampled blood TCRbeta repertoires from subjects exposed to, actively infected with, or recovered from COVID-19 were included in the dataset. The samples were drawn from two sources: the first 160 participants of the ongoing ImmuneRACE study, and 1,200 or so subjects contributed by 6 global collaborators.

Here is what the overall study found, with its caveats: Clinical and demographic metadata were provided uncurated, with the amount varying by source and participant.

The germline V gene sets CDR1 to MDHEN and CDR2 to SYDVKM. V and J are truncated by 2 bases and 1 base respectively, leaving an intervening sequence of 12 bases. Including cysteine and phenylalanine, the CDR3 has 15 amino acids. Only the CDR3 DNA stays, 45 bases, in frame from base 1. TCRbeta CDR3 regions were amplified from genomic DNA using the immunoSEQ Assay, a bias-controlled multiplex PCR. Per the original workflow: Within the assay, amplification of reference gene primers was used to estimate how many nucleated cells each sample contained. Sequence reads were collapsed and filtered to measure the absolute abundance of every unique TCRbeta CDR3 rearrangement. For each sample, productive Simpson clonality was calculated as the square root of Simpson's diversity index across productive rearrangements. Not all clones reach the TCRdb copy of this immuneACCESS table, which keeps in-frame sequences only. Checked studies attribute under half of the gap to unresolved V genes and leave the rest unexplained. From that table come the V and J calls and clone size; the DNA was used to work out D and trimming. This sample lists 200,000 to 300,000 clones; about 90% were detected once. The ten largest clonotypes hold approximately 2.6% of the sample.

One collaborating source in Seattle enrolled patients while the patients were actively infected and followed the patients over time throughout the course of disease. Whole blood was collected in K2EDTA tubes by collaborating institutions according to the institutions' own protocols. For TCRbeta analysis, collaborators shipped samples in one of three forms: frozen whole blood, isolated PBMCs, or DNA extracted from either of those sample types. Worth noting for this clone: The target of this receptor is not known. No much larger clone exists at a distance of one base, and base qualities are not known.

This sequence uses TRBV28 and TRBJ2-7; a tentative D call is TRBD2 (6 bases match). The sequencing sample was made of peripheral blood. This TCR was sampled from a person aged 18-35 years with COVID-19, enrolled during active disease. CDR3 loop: CASSLRPGTSYEQYF. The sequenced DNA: TGTGCCAGCAGTTTACGACCGGGGACTTCCTACGAGCAGTACTTC.